The 8 T cell receptor beta chains reported below all come from one sample, sequenced in a study of blood T cell repertoires in COVID-19. TCRdb's copy holds only in-frame clones and misses some; the assay was immunoSEQ multiplex PCR. Of approximately 200,000 clones listed, around nine tenths were seen once; the top ten hold around 3.7%. The sequenced material came from PBMCs or T cells enriched from blood (not recorded which). Receptors originate from a woman in her twenties or thirties who had been exposed to COVID-19.

V and J are TRBV30 and TRBJ1-1; 7 bases are shared with TRBD1. The J segment lost 1 base and the V segment lost 3 bases, leaving 8 bases of the junction unmatched. This CDR3 is 15 amino acids long. CDR1 and CDR2 from the germline V gene are GTSNPN and SVGIG (reference sequence). The CDR3 spells CAWRPRQGGNTEAFF. The CDR3 nucleotides are TGTGCCTGGAGACCCCGACAGGGCGGGAACACTGAAGCTTTCTTT.

The V and J genes are TRBV27 and TRBJ1-1; 8 bases line up with TRBD1. Looked up from germline, CDR1 is MNHEY and CDR2 is SMNVEV (reference sequence). The J segment lost 1 base and the V segment lost 5 bases, leaving 9 bases of the junction unmatched. The CDR3 is 16 residues long. For the CDR3, the DNA is TGTGCCAGCAGTCTGAGGACAGGGCGGGGGAACACTGAAGCTTTCTTT. Translating it yields CASSLRTGRGNTEAFF.

This chain connects TRBV5-1 to TRBJ2-2; D is undetermined. Germline CDR1 is SGHRS and CDR2 is YFSETQ. V was cut by 0 bases and J by 4 bases, with 10 bases left in between. The CDR3 spans 15 residues. The CDR3: CASSLEFRFTGELFF. The CDR3 coding sequence is TGCGCCAGCAGCTTGGAGTTCAGATTCACCGGGGAGCTGTTTTTT. Full variable domain (outside the CDR3, taken from reference TRBV5-1 and TRBJ2-2): KAGVTQTPRYLIKTRGQQVTLSCSPISGHRSVSWYQQTPGQGLQFLFEYFSETQRNKGNFPGRFSGRQFSNSRSEMNVSTLELGDSALYLCASSLEFRFTGELFFGEGSRLTVL.

In this sample, this clone turned up once. The V call is TRBV7-7, the J call TRBJ2-2, with 11 positions matching TRBD2. This CDR3 comprises 16 residues. V lost 5 bases, J lost 6 bases, and 8 bases stayed unmatched. Looked up from germline, CDR1 is SSHAT and CDR2 is FNYEAQ (reference sequence). The CDR3 reads CASSRTSGRWPGELFF. CDR3 coding DNA: TGTGCCAGCAGCCGTACTAGCGGGAGATGGCCCGGGGAGCTGTTTTTT. Combining the CDR3 with reference TRBV7-7 and TRBJ2-2 gives the whole variable domain GAGVSQSPRYKVTKRGQDVTLRCDPISSHATLYWYQQALGQGPEFLTYFNYEAQPDKSGLPSDRFSAERPEGSISTLTIQRTEQRDSAMYRCASSRTSGRWPGELFFGEGSRLTVL.

This chain connects TRBV6-1 to TRBJ1-1; unclear D gene. Germline V CDR1 and CDR2: MNHNS, SASEGT. This CDR3 is built from 12 residues. Trimming cost V 3 bases and J 7 bases, with 9 bases left between them. CDR3 sequence reads: CASSDLQFEAFF. CDR3 sequence (DNA): TGTGCCAGCAGTGACCTACAGTTTGAAGCTTTCTTT.

The V and J genes are TRBV24-1 and TRBJ2-1; 10 bases line up with TRBD2. CDR3 length: 15 residues. Germline values: CDR1 KGHDR, CDR2 SFDVKD. J lost 6 bases, V lost 4 bases, and 5 bases had no gene match. The CDR3 region has the DNA TGTGCCACCAGTGACTGGACTAGCGGAGGCAATGAGCAGTTCTTC. Translating it yields CATSDWTSGGNEQFF.

The chain links TRBV6-5 to TRBJ2-7, with D hard to call. Germline V gene lookup returns CDR1 MNHEY and CDR2 SVGAGI. V gave up 7 bases and J gave up 2 bases, with 12 bases separating them. The CDR3 length is 13 residues. CDR3 nucleotides: TGTGCCAGCACCATCAGAGGAACCTACGAGCAGTACTTC. Protein: CASTIRGTYEQYF.

CDR3 sequence (DNA): TGTGCCAGCAGCGTAATGCGGTCCAGCACAGATACGCAGTATTTT. It is translated as CASSVMRSSTDTQYF. This chain joins TRBV9 and TRBJ2-3, with D hard to call. The CDR3 has 15 amino acids. With 1 base removed from V and 0 bases from J, the gap between germline ends came to 9 bases. Germline V gene sequence: CDR1 SGDLS, CDR2 YYNGEE.